The 10 T cell receptor beta chains given below trace back to one sample, sequenced in a study of memory CD4+ T cells and cytomegalovirus serostatus. Single viable CD3+CD4+CD8-CD45RO+ cells were sorted as the memory CD4+ T cells. Produced via immunoSEQ multiplex PCR; TCRdb's table is partial and in-frame only. Among tens of thousands of clones listed, less than 85% were seen once. Sequences were obtained from memory CD4+ T cells from blood. Receptors originate from an adult in good health and CMV-seronegative.

On this clone itself: This same CDR3 is encoded by further DNA sequences in the sample. The chain uses TRBV11-3 and TRBJ2-7, with 8 bases lining up with TRBD2. Germline V gene data show CDR1 as SGHNT and CDR2 as YENEEA. This CDR3 has 16 amino acids. V was clipped by 0 bases and J by 4 bases; unmatched bases: 8. Here the CDR3 DNA reads TGTGCCAGCAGCTTAGATCAGTCGGCGGGGGGTTACGAGCAGTACTTC. Encoded protein: CASSLDQSAGGYEQYF.

The V and J genes are TRBV6-1 and TRBJ2-5; 8 bases are shared with TRBD1. The CDR3 runs to 14 residues. The germline CDR1 and CDR2 sequences are MNHNS and SASEGT. V dropped 2 bases and J dropped 5; count of bases not matched to a gene: 4. The CDR3 DNA reads TGTGCCAGCAGTGAAACAGGGGGGCGGGAGACCCAGTACTTC. Its translation is CASSETGGRETQYF.

The genes are TRBV4-1 and TRBJ2-4; 9 bases are a match to TRBD1. The CDR3 runs to 17 residues. CDR1 and CDR2 from the germline V gene are MGHRA and YSYEKL. Trimming took 5 bases from V and 9 from J; bases not matched to a gene: 17. CDR3 in DNA: TGCGCCAGCAGCAATTTCCTCCGGGACAGGGAGAGTAGCATTCAGTACTTC. Translating it yields CASSNFLRDRESSIQYF.

The V gene is TRBV19, the J gene TRBJ1-5, with 7 bases that match TRBD1. Germline CDR1 and CDR2: LNHDA and SQIVND (reference sequence). Trimming removed 6 bases from V and 5 bases from J; junction bases left unmatched: 10. This CDR3 is 15 amino acids long. CDR3 protein: CASSPRQGADQPQHF. CDR3 in DNA: TGTGCCAGTAGCCCTAGACAGGGAGCCGATCAGCCCCAGCATTTT.

This sequence joins TRBV6-6 and TRBJ2-7, with D perhaps assigned TRBD1 or TRBD2 (6 bases each). Germline V gene lookup returns CDR1 MNHNY and CDR2 SVGAGI (reference sequence). Trimming removed 2 bases at V and 5 bases at J, with 10 bases between. This CDR3 is 13 amino acids long. As DNA, the CDR3 is TGTGCCAGCAGTTACAGGGGGGTCCACGAGCAGTACTTC. This codes for CASSYRGVHEQYF.

The CDR3 is CASSLRLAGVTDTQYF. CDR3 DNA: TGTGCCAGCAGCCTTAGACTAGCGGGGGTTACAGATACGCAGTATTTT. This chain uses TRBV5-4 with TRBJ2-3, with 12 bases fitting TRBD2. The CDR3 has 16 amino acids. Germline CDR1 and CDR2: SGHNT and YYREEE (reference sequence). V lost 4 bases and J lost 3; bases outside the gene matches: 6.

The chain is built from TRBV2 and TRBJ2-2, with TRBD1 as a possible D gene (6 bases). V lost 8 bases, J lost 0 bases, and 13 bases lay in between. CDR3 length equals 15 residues. Germline loops: CDR1 SNHLY, CDR2 FYNNEI. CDR3 sequence: CASEQGIANTGELFF. The DNA for the CDR3 is TGTGCCAGCGAACAGGGTATAGCGAACACCGGGGAGCTGTTTTTT. Complete variable domain (other parts from reference TRBV2 and TRBJ2-2): EPEVTQTPSHQVTQMGQEVILRCVPISNHLYFYWYRQILGQKVEFLVSFYNNEISEKSEIFDDQFSVERPDGSNFTLKIRSTKLEDSAMYFCASEQGIANTGELFFGEGSRLTVL.

The J gene is TRBJ1-4, the V gene TRBV6-6; D possibly corresponds to TRBD1 (6 bases). Germline CDR1 reads MNHNY; CDR2 reads SVGAGI (reference sequence). The CDR3 extends over 14 amino acids. Trimming cost V 2 bases and J 5 bases, with 9 bases left between them. The CDR3 is CASSYRGPNEKLFF. Written as DNA, the CDR3 is TGTGCCAGCAGTTACCGGGGGCCCAATGAAAAACTGTTTTTT.

This chain joins TRBV19 and TRBJ2-7; tentatively, D is TRBD2 (5 bases). The CDR3 is 12 amino acids. From germline, CDR1 is LNHDA and CDR2 SQIVND (reference sequence). Trimming cost V 6 bases and J 4 bases, with 10 bases left between them. The CDR3 DNA reads as TGTGCCAGTAGGGACCGGGGATACGAGCAGTACTTC. This codes for CASRDRGYEQYF.

This sequence joins TRBV5-6 and TRBJ1-5; D is unclear. Germline CDR1 SGHDT, CDR2 YYEEEE. V lost 1 base to trimming and J lost 2 bases, with 13 bases between them. This CDR3 has 16 amino acids. CDR3 amino acids: CASSLSFGVGNQPQHF. The CDR3 DNA follows: TGTGCCAGCAGCTTGTCGTTCGGGGTTGGCAATCAGCCCCAGCATTTT.